The 17 T cell receptor beta chains below were found in one sample sequenced in a study of blood T cell repertoires in COVID-19. Only in-frame clones appear in the TCRdb table, and some are missing; sequencing was by immunoSEQ multiplex PCR. The sample consists of 200,000 to 250,000 clones, around nine tenths of them appearing once. Input material: peripheral blood. Receptors were obtained from a woman under 30 who had recovered from COVID-19.

The chain links TRBV6-2 or TRBV6-3 to TRBJ2-1, with 9 positions matching TRBD2. This CDR3 has 15 amino acids. Germline V gene data show CDR1 as MNHEY and CDR2 as SVGEGT. V was pared by 5 bases and J by 2 bases, with 4 bases of the junction left unmatched. CDR3 region: CASSPSGGTYNEQFF. CDR3 nucleotide sequence: TGTGCCAGCAGTCCCAGCGGGGGGACCTACAATGAGCAGTTCTTC.

The rearrangement uses TRBV11-2 and TRBJ2-5; TRBD2 matches 12 bases. CDR1 and CDR2 from the germline V gene are SGHAT and FQNNGV. Germline trimming cut 4 bases from V and 0 bases from J; bases unmatched to any gene: 3. The CDR3 is 16 residues long. The CDR3 region has the DNA TGTGCCAGCAGCTCGACTAGCGGGAGTTACCAAGAGACCCAGTACTTC. Translation: CASSSTSGSYQETQYF. Based on the CDR3 plus reference TRBV11-2 and TRBJ2-5, the full variable domain is EAGVAQSPRYKIIEKRQSVAFWCNPISGHATLYWYQQILGQGPKLLIQFQNNGVVDDSQLPKDRFSAERLKGVDSTLKIQPAKLEDSAVYLCASSSTSGSYQETQYFGPGTRLLVL.

The V and J genes are TRBV2 and TRBJ2-7, with D perhaps TRBD2 (5 bases). CDR1 and CDR2 from the germline V gene are SNHLY and FYNNEI. Deletions cut 4 bases from V and 2 bases from J, with 15 bases between. CDR3 size: 15 residues. The CDR3: CASSVGGSRTYEQYF. CDR3 sequence (DNA): TGTGCCAGCAGTGTAGGTGGGAGCCGTACCTACGAGCAGTACTTC.

The chain joins TRBV7-7 to TRBJ1-3, with D possibly matching TRBD1 (5 bases). There are 15 residues in the CDR3. Germline V gene data show CDR1 as SSHAT and CDR2 as FNYEAQ (reference sequence). V was cut by 5 bases and J by 1 base, with 12 bases left in between. CDR3 nucleotides: TGTGCCAGCAGCCAGGGTACAGGATCTGGAAACACCATATATTTT. Its protein is CASSQGTGSGNTIYF.

The chain carries TRBV6-5 and TRBJ2-1, with 7 bases lining up with TRBD2. In germline, CDR1 is MNHEY, CDR2 SVGAGI. CDR3 length: 15 amino acids. J was trimmed by 7 bases and V by 2 bases; bases with no gene match: 8. CDR3 loop: CASSYLFGGSNEQFF. The DNA of the CDR3 is TGTGCCAGCAGTTACCTTTTCGGCGGGAGTAATGAGCAGTTCTTC.

The genes are TRBV9 and TRBJ2-3; unclear D gene. Looked up from germline, CDR1 is SGDLS and CDR2 is YYNGEE. V was clipped by 3 bases and J by 0 bases, with 14 bases between them. This CDR3 is built from 16 residues. CDR3 sequence (DNA): TGTGCCAGCAGCGCCCGCGCGGCATTTAGCACAGATACGCAGTATTTT. This codes for CASSARAAFSTDTQYF.

J is TRBJ2-1 and V is TRBV7-2; the D gene is possibly TRBD2 (5 bases). The ends were cut back, 3 bases at V and 4 bases at J, with 13 bases in the middle. The CDR3 has 15 residues. Germline V gives CDR1 SGHTA, CDR2 FQGNSA. In nucleotides, the CDR3 is TGTGCCAGCAGCTTTGACGGGATGACATACAATGAGCAGTTCTTC. This codes for CASSFDGMTYNEQFF.

The chain recombines TRBV7-2 with TRBJ1-1, with a weak D call TRBD1 (6 bases). The CDR3 covers 13 residues. Trimming removed 0 bases from V and 6 bases from J, with 8 bases in between. Germline CDR1 is SGHTA and CDR2 is FQGNSA. CDR3 protein: CASSLAEGAEAFF. The CDR3 bases are TGTGCCAGCAGCTTAGCAGAGGGGGCTGAAGCTTTCTTT.

This clone was seen just once. This chain uses TRBV19 with TRBJ1-3; D uncertain. The CDR3 extends over 12 amino acids. The ends were cut back, 3 bases at V and 4 bases at J, with 4 bases in the middle. Germline CDR1 LNHDA, CDR2 SQIVND (reference sequence). DNA of the CDR3: TGTGCCAGTAGTATTGCGGGAAACACCATATATTTT. Translated, it gives CASSIAGNTIYF.

V is TRBV18 and J is TRBJ1-5; no clear D gene. The CDR3 totals 15 residues. Germline-derived CDR1 and CDR2 are KGHSH and LQKENI. Trimming removed 2 bases from V and 0 bases from J, with 8 bases in between. The CDR3 reads CASSPRRDSNQPQHF. The CDR3 bases are TGTGCCAGCTCACCAAGGCGGGATAGCAATCAGCCCCAGCATTTT.

The chain employs TRBV3-1 (or the pseudogene TRBV3-2) and TRBJ2-3, with 7 bases identical to TRBD2. The CDR3 contains 19 residues. Germline values: CDR1 LGHDT, CDR2 YNNKEL (reference sequence). The trim removed 4 bases at V and 2 bases at J, leaving 18 bases unmatched. The CDR3 reads CASSPPWGNAGDPTDTQYF. For the CDR3, the DNA is TGTGCCAGCAGCCCACCGTGGGGCAACGCGGGAGACCCCACAGATACGCAGTATTTT.

The chain is built from TRBV7-9 and TRBJ2-1, with a weak D call TRBD2 (6 bases). CDR3 length: 15 amino acids. V was cut by 5 bases and J by 8 bases, with 19 bases left in between. Germline loops: CDR1 SEHNR, CDR2 FQNEAQ (reference sequence). The chain's CDR3 is CASSTVMGGIDEQFF. The CDR3 DNA follows: TGTGCCAGCAGCACAGTGATGGGGGGAATCGATGAGCAGTTCTTC.

This clone was seen a few times. V is TRBV5-1 and J is TRBJ2-7; 11 nucleotides match TRBD1. The CDR3 loop spans 14 amino acids. V trimming: 0 bases; J trimming: 5 bases; junction bases outside the gene matches: 1. Germline values: CDR1 SGHRS, CDR2 YFSETQ. In DNA, the CDR3 is TGCGCCAGCAGCTTGGGGGACAGGGGGAACGAGCAGTACTTC. Protein product: CASSLGDRGNEQYF.

This sequence joins TRBV4-3 and TRBJ2-3; TRBD2 matches 7 bases. Germline V gives CDR1 LGHNA, CDR2 YSLEER. V was pared by 4 bases and J by 2 bases, with 6 bases of the junction left unmatched. The CDR3 is 15 amino acids. The CDR3 nucleotides are TGCGCCAGCAGCCCACTAGGGACTACCACAGATACGCAGTATTTT. It encodes CASSPLGTTTDTQYF.

This chain joins TRBV7-2 and TRBJ1-2; D might be TRBD1 (6 bases). Germline V CDR1 and CDR2: SGHTA, FQGNSA. This CDR3 spans 15 amino acids. The germline V and J ends were trimmed by 1 base and 4 bases, with 13 bases remaining between them. The CDR3 nucleotides are TGTGCCAGCAGCTTAGACCTACAGGGATTCTATGGCTACACCTTC. Translated: CASSLDLQGFYGYTF. The full variable domain, rest sourced from reference TRBV7-2 and TRBJ1-2, is GAGVSQSPSNKVTEKGKDVELRCDPISGHTALYWYRQSLGQGLEFLIYFQGNSAPDKSGLPSDRFSAERTGGSVSTLTIQRTQQEDSAVYLCASSLDLQGFYGYTFGSGTRLTVV.

This chain uses TRBV4-2 with TRBJ2-1, with 7 nucleotides matching TRBD1. CDR3 length equals 16 residues. CDR1 LGHNA and CDR2 YNFKEQ come from the germline V gene. With 0 bases clipped from V and 8 bases from J, the junction kept 10 bases outside the gene matches. CDR3 amino acids: CASSQDLGTASDEQFF. The CDR3 coding sequence is TGTGCCAGCAGCCAAGATCTAGGGACAGCTAGTGATGAGCAGTTCTTC.

This chain connects TRBV10-3 to TRBJ1-4, with TRBD1 identical over 7 bases. The length of the CDR3 is 14 residues. The J segment lost 8 bases and the V segment lost 6 bases, leaving 9 bases of the junction unmatched. Germline V gene data show CDR1 as ENHRY and CDR2 as SYGVKD. Written as DNA, the CDR3 is TGTGCCATCAGCCCCGACAGGGTAAAGGAAAAACTGTTTTTT. Encoded protein: CAISPDRVKEKLFF.